This entry describes one T cell receptor (beta chain). TCRdb's copy holds only in-frame clones and misses some; the assay was immunoSEQ multiplex PCR. The sample carries over 300,000 clones, 83% recorded once. Germline lookup yields CDR1 SGDLS and CDR2 YYNGEE. The CDR3 runs 12 residues. V was pared by 1 base and J by 10 bases, with 9 bases between. Treatment indicated: 15 to 20 received Ad26.COV2.S at low or high dose, single or two shots; roughly five received placebo; per-sample allocation not given. Material that was analyzed had been drawn on day 63 after the first vaccine or placebo injection. The record originates from a study of Ad26.COV2.S vaccination and SARS-CoV-2 variants. Across the study: As a participant in COV1001, the donor was in the Ad26.COV2.S trial arm. Participants got Ad26.COV2.S intramuscularly, once or twice 56 days apart.

This sequence was found in a person between 18 and 65 years old who received the Ad26.COV2.S COVID-19 vaccine or a placebo. The source material was peripheral blood, sampled in a trial of Ad26.COV2.S vaccine versus placebo. The genes are TRBV9 and TRBJ2-1; TRBD2 might be the D (5 bases). The chain's CDR3 is CASSVLGGEQFF. The CDR3 DNA reads TGTGCCAGCAGCGTATTAGGAGGCGAGCAGTTCTTC.